This T cell receptor (beta chain) was identified during a study of shared clonotypes between healthy human individuals. Clones were read by immunoSEQ multiplex PCR, and TCRdb kept only the in-frame ones, dropping some. The profile shows around 2.5 million clones, roughly 93% of them singletons. V lost 4 bases and J lost 1, with 12 bases in between. Germline loops: CDR1 SQVTM, CDR2 ANQGSEA. The CDR3 has 14 residues. The chain joins TRBV29-1 to TRBJ2-3; a weak D match, TRBD2 (5 bases). This TCR derives from a man aged 18 to 35 in good health. Some clones in this sample may be carry-over from other donors' samples. Sequencing was done on a sample of naive CD4+ T cells from PBMCs. Indicated subset: CD45RA+ positively selected. The CDR3 bases are TGCAGCGTTGCAGTGGCGGGCCGCACAGATACGCAGTATTTT. It yields the protein CSVAVAGRTDTQYF.